The source of this T cell receptor beta chain is a study of blood T cells in healthy people across ages (dated by TCRdb to the mid-2010s). Some background on the complete study: In model experiments, roughly one uniquely barcoded TCR beta cDNA molecule per two T cells was captured by template switching. The study analyzed two additional independent replicas of 1 million unique cDNA reads from the same blood draw for two donors, one aged 18 to 30 and one aged 80 or older. The donors were split into four age groups: young (average about 15 years), middle-aged (over 35), aged (roughly 65) and long-lived (about 74). Donors of different ages were randomly distributed across sequencing lanes to avoid experimental bias. The study measured age-related changes in TCR beta repertoire diversity using deep sequencing normalized with unique cDNA molecular identifiers.

Libraries were constructed by 5' RACE. Sequencing used an Illumina HiSeq 2500. A second about 7 to 12 cycle PCR used a sample-barcoded 5' primer and a J-beta primer mix. Each TCR beta cDNA molecule received a unique molecular identifier from a template-switch 5' adaptor carrying 12 random nucleotides. Each sample yielded at least 2.5 million CDR3-containing paired-end reads. The Mint cDNA synthesis kit, primed by a TRBC-specific oligonucleotide, was used to synthesize first-strand cDNA from all RNA. Following uracil-DNA glycosylase treatment, all cDNA underwent a first 18-cycle PCR with the universal primers M1SS and BC2_uni_R. In the authors' own workflow: Each sample was normalized by randomly selecting 1 million high-quality reads, each carrying a distinct molecular identifier. Instead of being binned into consensus sequences, reads with shared molecular identifiers were discarded. CDR3 identification, clonotype clustering and error correction used MiTCR with a Q25 quality threshold and the strictest error-elimination algorithm. A nonparametric unseen species model with Euler transformation was used to estimate a lower bound on total TCR beta diversity. TCRdb applied fastp at Q25 and MiXCR to the public reads, then kept only in-frame beta chains. For every CDR3 protein sequence, its rows merge into one entry that carries the most common genes and DNA. The V and J calls reflect TCRdb's pipeline rather than the authors' work. This sample gives some 1.5 million distinct CDR3 sequences in total; roughly 43% of them show up just once. The ten largest clonotypes hold around 4% of the sample.

Systemically healthy Caucasian individuals from Russia, 39 in total and aged about 6 to 90 years, were included as donors. Around 10 milliliters of peripheral blood were collected from each donor into EDTA-treated Vacutainer tubes. Ficoll-Paque density-gradient centrifugation was used to isolate PBMCs, with at least 6.5 million per sample. Trizol reagent was used to extract total RNA from PBMCs, with at least 5 micrograms per sample. For every donor, flow cytometry on a PBMC aliquot measured the percentage of naive CD45RAhigh/CD27high T cells. As to this clonotype: The clone's antigen remains unknown. No base quality values were provided; no much bigger clone lies one nucleotide off.

General conclusions and limits of the study: Bulk unsorted PBMC profiling prevented conclusive comparison of naive and antigen-experienced compartments. As age increased, observed TCR beta diversity per million T cells dropped in a roughly linear way, and a significant reduction was already evident by age 40. Donor CMV infection status was unknown, potentially confounding age-related changes in expanded clonotypes. Observed TCR beta diversity correlated strongly with the percentage of naive T cells measured by flow cytometry. Estimates of total diversity based on one million sequenced T cells were regarded as lower bounds and as underestimates. Compared with the aged group, the long-lived group had more naive CD4+ T cells, fewer expanded clones and increased TCR diversity, suggesting age selection.

Deletion took 6 bases off V and 0 bases off J, with a span of 12 bases between the germline ends. For CDR1 and CDR2, the germline V gene lists MDHEN and SYDVKM. From the cysteine through the phenylalanine, the CDR3 covers 14 amino acids. Here the CDR3 DNA is all that survives: 42 bases in frame from base 1. Specimen: blood. The chain joins TRBV28 to TRBJ2-7, with TRBD1 tentatively as D gene (6 bases match). The clonotype originates from a woman younger than 35 in good health. CDR3 sequence: CASRPQTGSYEQYF. The sequenced DNA: TGTGCCAGCAGACCTCAGACAGGCTCCTACGAGCAGTACTTC.